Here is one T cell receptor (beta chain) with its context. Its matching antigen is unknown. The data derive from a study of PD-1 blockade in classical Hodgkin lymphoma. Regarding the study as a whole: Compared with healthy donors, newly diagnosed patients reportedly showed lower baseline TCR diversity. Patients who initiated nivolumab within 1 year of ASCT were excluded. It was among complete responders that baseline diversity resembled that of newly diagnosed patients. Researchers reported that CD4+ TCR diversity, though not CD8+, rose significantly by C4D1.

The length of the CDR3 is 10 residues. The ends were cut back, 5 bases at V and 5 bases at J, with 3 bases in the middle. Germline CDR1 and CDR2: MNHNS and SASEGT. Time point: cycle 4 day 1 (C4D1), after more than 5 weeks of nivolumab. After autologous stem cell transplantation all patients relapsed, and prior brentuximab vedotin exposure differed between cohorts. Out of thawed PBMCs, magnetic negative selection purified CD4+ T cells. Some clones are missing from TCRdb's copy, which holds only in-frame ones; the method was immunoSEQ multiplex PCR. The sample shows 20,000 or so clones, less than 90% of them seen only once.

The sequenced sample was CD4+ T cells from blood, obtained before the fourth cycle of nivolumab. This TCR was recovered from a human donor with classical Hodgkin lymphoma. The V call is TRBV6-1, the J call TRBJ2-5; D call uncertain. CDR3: CASSLETQYF. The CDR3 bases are TGTGCCAGCAGTCTGGAGACCCAGTACTTC.